The source of this T cell receptor (beta chain) is a study of patients and donors after allogeneic stem cell transplantation. Germline CDR1 and CDR2: SGDLS and YYNGEE. This CDR3 has 19 amino acids. The V gene lost 2 bases and the J gene lost 4 bases, with 27 bases spanning the gap. TCRdb reprocessed the RT-PCR reads via MiXCR and lists one record per CDR3 protein. The sample includes approximately 430,000 distinct CDR3 sequences, approximately 16% of them seen just once. The V gene is TRBV9, the J gene TRBJ2-5, with D possibly matching TRBD1 (7 bases). This TCR was recovered from a human donor who was either an allogeneic HSCT recipient or a stem cell or donor lymphocyte infusion donor (not recorded which). It is not recorded whose cells these are; they may come from a transplant donor. Sequenced: blood, either unsorted or a sorted T cell fraction (not recorded which). CDR3 region: CASSVGTVASDTLGETQYF. The CDR3 DNA reads TGTGCCAGCAGCGTGGGGACAGTCGCTAGCGATACCCTGGGAGAGACCCAGTACTTC.